This T cell receptor (beta chain) is from a study of cytomegalovirus exposure and HLA in healthy donors. The study's findings and limits: According to the study, approximately 150 TCR beta chains were cytomegalovirus-associated. For TCR beta chains, V- and J-gene trimming was later linked to a missense DCLRE1C variant. It was assumed in the presence/absence analyses that sequencing depth was roughly uniform across donors.

V was pared by 0 bases and J by 2 bases, with 10 bases between. The CDR3 is made up of 15 amino acids. Germline CDR1 is MNHEY and CDR2 is SVGAGI. The PCR used 60 Vbeta and 13 Jbeta primers. Profiling relied on immunoSEQ multiplex PCR, and the TCRdb table lists in-frame clones only, not all of them. This sample has under 150,000 clones, with around 77% found just once. Concerning this clone: Its antigen remains unidentified.

This chain links TRBV6-5 with TRBJ2-5; D might be TRBD2 (6 bases). The sequenced material came from PBMCs. This receptor was obtained from a woman younger than 45 in good health and CMV-seropositive. The CDR3 nucleotides are TGTGCCAGCAGTTACTCGACGGGGGAGCAAGAGACCCAGTACTTC. Translated, it gives CASSYSTGEQETQYF.